This T cell receptor (beta chain) was profiled in a study of T cell responses to AZD1222 COVID-19 vaccine. Details on this clone: Its antigen remains unidentified.

CDR3 size: 15 residues. The V end lost 2 bases, the J end lost 0 bases, and 11 bases lay between the germline ends. Germline CDR1 and CDR2: SGHAT and FQDESV (reference sequence). Sequencing was performed with immunoSEQ multiplex PCR; in TCRdb, only in-frame clones are kept and a portion is missing. The data hold roughly 180,000 clones, with around 87% observed a single time. Broader study findings: Clonal diversity was possibly underestimated, and the donors were mostly white British, with more females. Baseline testing showed seropositivity in only five to seven AZD1222 recipients. Scientists sampled the repertoires only once the peak T cell response had passed.

The sample consisted of peripheral blood, taken on day 0 of AZD1222 vaccination. This receptor was identified in an adult in good health. The chain is built from TRBV11-1 and TRBJ2-7; D is unresolved. The CDR3 sequence: CASSLSNPGSYEQYF. CDR3 DNA sequence: TGTGCCAGCAGCTTATCTAATCCGGGCTCCTACGAGCAGTACTTC. Full variable domain (remainder filled in from reference TRBV11-1 and TRBJ2-7): EAEVAQSPRYKITEKSQAVAFWCDPISGHATLYWYRQILGQGPELLVQFQDESVVDDSQLPKDRFSAERLKGVDSTLKIQPAELGDSAMYLCASSLSNPGSYEQYFGPGTRLTVT.